The T cell receptor beta chain described here comes from a study of blood T cell repertoires in COVID-19. Across the study: Acute and convalescent COVID-19 specimens originated in the United States, Italy and Spain. Nucleic acid was either cDNA or gDNA, and it came from T cells, B-cell-depleted T cells, or PBMCs.

Trimming at V came to 3 bases and at J to 6 bases, leaving 9 bases not matched to a gene. The CDR3 extends over 16 amino acids. Germline V gene lookup returns CDR1 SGHRS and CDR2 YFSETQ. Authors' analysis steps: Amplified reference gene primers provided the basis for estimating nucleated cell counts. Generated by immunoSEQ multiplex PCR, the TCRdb table keeps only in-frame clones and is missing some. That table is the source of V, J and clone size, and D and trimming were worked out from the DNA. The sample consists of approximately 150,000 clones, roughly nine tenths of them appearing once. Material for sequencing was peripheral blood. This chain joins TRBV5-1 and TRBJ1-4, with 9 nucleotides matching TRBD1. The TCR was taken from a woman aged 65 to 85 with acute or convalescent COVID-19. Here the CDR3 reads CASSSNLQGADEKLFF. CDR3 bases: TGCGCCAGCAGCTCAAACCTACAGGGGGCGGATGAAAAACTGTTTTTT. The entire variable domain, with the rest obtained from reference TRBV5-1 and TRBJ1-4, is as follows: KAGVTQTPRYLIKTRGQQVTLSCSPISGHRSVSWYQQTPGQGLQFLFEYFSETQRNKGNFPGRFSGRQFSNSRSEMNVSTLELGDSALYLCASSSNLQGADEKLFFGSGTQLSVL.